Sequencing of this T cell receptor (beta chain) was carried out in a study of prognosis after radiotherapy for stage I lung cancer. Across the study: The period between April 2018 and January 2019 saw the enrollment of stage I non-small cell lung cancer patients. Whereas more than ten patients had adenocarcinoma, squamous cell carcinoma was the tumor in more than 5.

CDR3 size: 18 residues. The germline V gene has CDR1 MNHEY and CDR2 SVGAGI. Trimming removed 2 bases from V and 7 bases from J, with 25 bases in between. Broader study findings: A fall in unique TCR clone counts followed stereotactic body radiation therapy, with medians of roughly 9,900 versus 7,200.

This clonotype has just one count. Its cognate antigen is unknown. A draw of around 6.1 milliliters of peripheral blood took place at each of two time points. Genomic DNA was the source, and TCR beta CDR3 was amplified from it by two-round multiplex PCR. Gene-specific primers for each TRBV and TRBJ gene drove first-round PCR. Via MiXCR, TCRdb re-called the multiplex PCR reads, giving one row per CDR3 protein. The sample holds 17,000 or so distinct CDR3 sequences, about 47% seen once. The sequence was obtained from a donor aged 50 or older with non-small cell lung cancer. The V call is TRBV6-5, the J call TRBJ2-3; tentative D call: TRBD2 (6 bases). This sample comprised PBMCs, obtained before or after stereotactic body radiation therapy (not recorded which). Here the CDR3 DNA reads TGTGCCAGCAGTTACGAACCAACTATCGGGAGTTTGCTAAATACGCAGTATTTT. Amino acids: CASSYEPTIGSLLNTQYF.